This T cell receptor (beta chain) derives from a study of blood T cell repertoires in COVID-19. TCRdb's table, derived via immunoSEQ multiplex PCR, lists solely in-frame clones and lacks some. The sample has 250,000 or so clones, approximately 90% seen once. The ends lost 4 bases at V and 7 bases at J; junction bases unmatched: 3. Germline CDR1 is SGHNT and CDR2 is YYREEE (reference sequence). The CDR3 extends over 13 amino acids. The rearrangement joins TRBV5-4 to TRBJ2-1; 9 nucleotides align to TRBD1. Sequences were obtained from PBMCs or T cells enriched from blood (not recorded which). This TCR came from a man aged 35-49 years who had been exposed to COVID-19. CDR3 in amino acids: CASSAGQGNEQFF. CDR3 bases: TGTGCCAGCAGCGCGGGACAGGGAAATGAGCAGTTCTTC.